Shown below are 15 T cell receptor beta chains from a single sample sequenced in a study of persistence of HIV-infected CD4 T cells. Cells were stimulated with CMV-infected fibroblast lysates at roughly 9.1 ug/mL. CD4+ T cells upregulating both CD40 ligand and CD69 were sorted as responding cells. For these receptors, no antigen is known. The immunoSEQ assay was version 4, run in survey mode. TCRdb's copy holds only in-frame clones and misses some; the assay was immunoSEQ multiplex PCR. The data show about 21,000 clones, around three quarters seen once. The specimen comprised CD4+ T cells sorted from PBMCs after approximately 19-hour stimulation, sampled from a patient who received antiretroviral therapy. These receptors were collected from an adult man with HIV who was CMV-seropositive.

The chain combines TRBV19 with TRBJ1-5; D possibly corresponds to TRBD1 (5 bases). Trimming took off 8 bases at V and 1 base at J, with 15 bases between the two ends. Germline CDR1 and CDR2: LNHDA and SQIVND (reference sequence). This CDR3 comprises 15 residues. The CDR3 protein is CASLYGTASNQPQHF. The CDR3 DNA reads TGTGCCAGTCTATATGGGACTGCCAGCAATCAGCCCCAGCATTTT.

The chain joins TRBV3-1 (or the pseudogene TRBV3-2) to TRBJ1-2; no clear D. V was pared by 4 bases and J by 4 bases, with 10 bases between. CDR3 size: 13 residues. CDR1 and CDR2 from the germline V gene are LGHDT and YNNKEL (reference sequence). The CDR3 region has the DNA TGTGCCAGCAGCCCCGACATGAGCTATGGCTACACCTTC. Its translation: CASSPDMSYGYTF.

J is TRBJ1-2 and V is TRBV5-5, with TRBD1 identical over 8 bases. Germline trimming cut 4 bases from V and 6 bases from J; bases unmatched to any gene: 5. CDR3 length equals 13 residues. Germline V CDR1 and CDR2: SGHKS, YYEKEE (reference sequence). The CDR3 nucleotides are TGTGCCAGCAGCATAACAGGGGGGAATGGCTACACCTTC. Encoded protein: CASSITGGNGYTF.

J is TRBJ2-7 and V is TRBV9; 12 bases line up with TRBD1. Germline CDR1 is SGDLS and CDR2 is YYNGEE. The CDR3 spans 15 residues. V gave up 4 bases and J gave up 6 bases; unmatched junction bases: 8. CDR3 loop: CASSSGTGGRGEQYF. The DNA of the CDR3 is TGTGCCAGCAGCTCTGGGACAGGGGGCAGGGGCGAGCAGTACTTC. The entire variable domain, with the rest obtained from reference TRBV9 and TRBJ2-7, is as follows: DSGVTQTPKHLITATGQRVTLRCSPRSGDLSVYWYQQSLDQGLQFLIQYYNGEERAKGNILERFSAQQFPDLHSELNLSSLELGDSALYFCASSSGTGGRGEQYFGPGTRLTVT.

The gene calls are TRBV18 and TRBJ2-7; D perhaps matches TRBD2 (6 bases). Germline values: CDR1 KGHSH, CDR2 LQKENI. Trimming left V 3 bases short and J 7 bases short, with 13 bases between. The CDR3 loop spans 13 amino acids. The DNA of the CDR3 is TGTGCCAGCTCACCGTCAGTGGGGGGAGAGCAGTACTTC. Translated: CASSPSVGGEQYF.

This sequence joins TRBV28 and TRBJ1-1; D might be TRBD1 (5 bases). From germline, CDR1 is MDHEN and CDR2 SYDVKM. CDR3 length: 14 residues. The V end lost 5 bases, the J end lost 4 bases, and 14 bases lay between the germline ends. The CDR3 region has the DNA TGTGCCAGCAGTAGTCCGGGGGAGACCACTGAAGCTTTCTTT. Its translation is CASSSPGETTEAFF.

The chain links TRBV10-3 to TRBJ2-1; D is perhaps TRBD1 (5 bases). The CDR3 has 13 residues. CDR1 is ENHRY and CDR2 is SYGVKD in the germline V gene. V gave up 3 bases and J gave up 3 bases, with 6 bases separating them. The CDR3 sequence is CAISERGYNEQFF. The CDR3, as DNA: TGTGCCATCAGTGAAAGGGGCTACAATGAGCAGTTCTTC.

Notes on this clone: One end of the junction varies from germline; a read error may be responsible. The gene calls are TRBV7-2 and TRBJ2-3, with 12 nucleotides matching TRBD2. This CDR3 is built from 15 residues. CDR1 and CDR2 (germline): SGHTA, FQGNSA. CDR3 sequence: CASSMTSGGTGTQYF. CDR3 sequence (DNA): TGTGCCAGCAGCATGACTAGCGGGGGAACAGGTACGCAGTATTTT. The complete variable domain, with remaining parts taken from reference TRBV7-2 and TRBJ2-3, reads GAGVSQSPSNKVTEKGKDVELRCDPISGHTALYWYRQSLGQGLEFLIYFQGNSAPDKSGLPSDRFSAERTGGSVSTLTIQRTQQEDSAVYLCASSMTSGGTGTQYFGPGTRLTVL.

The chain combines TRBV10-3 with TRBJ1-5; the D gene is possibly TRBD1 (5 bases). V shed 0 bases and J shed 3 bases, with 15 bases lying between them. Germline-derived CDR1 and CDR2 are ENHRY and SYGVKD. The CDR3 extends over 17 amino acids. The CDR3 loop is CAISESGTLPYNQPQHF. The DNA of the CDR3 is TGTGCCATCAGTGAGTCTGGGACCTTACCTTACAATCAGCCCCAGCATTTT.

This clone was found a few times. The J gene is TRBJ1-1, the V gene TRBV7-2, with no clear D. The CDR3 runs 15 residues. The germline V and J ends were trimmed by 5 bases and 1 base, with 14 bases remaining between them. The germline CDR1 and CDR2 sequences are SGHTA and FQGNSA. The DNA of the CDR3 is TGTGCCAGCAGCCCTTACTTCGACACGAACACTGAAGCTTTCTTT. Protein product: CASSPYFDTNTEAFF.

The chain uses TRBV5-1 and TRBJ1-2; no definite D call. The CDR3 spans 13 residues. Trimming removed 3 bases at V and 6 bases at J, with 12 bases between. Per the germline V gene, CDR1 is SGHRS and CDR2 is YFSETQ. CDR3 protein: CASSSRETNGYTF. The CDR3 DNA sequence: TGCGCCAGCAGCTCCAGAGAGACCAATGGCTACACCTTC.

V and J are TRBV24-1 and TRBJ2-7; D is unclear. This CDR3 comprises 13 residues. Germline V CDR1 and CDR2: KGHDR, SFDVKD. The V gene lost 3 bases and the J gene lost 3 bases, with 8 bases spanning the gap. As DNA, the CDR3 is TGTGCCACCAGTGATGCCCTGAACTACGAGCAGTACTTC. Its protein product is CATSDALNYEQYF.

This clone was detected a few times. The chain is built from TRBV7-2 and TRBJ1-5; D not resolved. Trimming took 5 bases from V and 3 from J, leaving 11 bases between them. This CDR3 has 14 amino acids. Germline CDR1 SGHTA, CDR2 FQGNSA. This CDR3 reads CASSPGRFNQPQHF. In nucleotides, the CDR3 is TGTGCCAGCAGCCCCGGGAGATTCAATCAGCCCCAGCATTTT.

Here the CDR3 reads CASSLSAGYTF. The CDR3 coding sequence is TGTGCCAGCAGTTTAAGTGCTGGCTACACCTTC. This chain uses TRBV12-3 or TRBV12-4 with TRBJ1-2; D unclear. CDR3 size: 11 residues. Deletions cut 2 bases from V and 7 bases from J, with 5 bases between.

The rearrangement joins TRBV6-1 to TRBJ1-2; TRBD1 is a possible D gene (5 bases). Germline lookup yields CDR1 MNHNS and CDR2 SASEGT. Deletions cut 2 bases from V and 4 bases from J, with 26 bases between. There are 19 residues in the CDR3. The CDR3 loop is CASSENWSSGKIRGYGYTF. CDR3 sequence (DNA): TGTGCCAGCAGTGAAAATTGGTCCTCAGGGAAGATCCGCGGCTATGGCTACACCTTC.